This TCR beta chain was recovered during a study of regulatory T cells in long-lasting Graves disease. Specified time point: persistent/refractory GD, antithyroid drugs over 5 years with positive TRAb. PBMCs provided the RNA from which the TCR library was made. The CDR3 sequence is 15 residues long. CDR1 and CDR2 from the germline V gene are MNHEY and SMNVEV (reference sequence). V was trimmed by 2 bases and J by 7 bases, leaving 17 bases between them. This clonotype turned up a few times. HTBI primers from iRepertoire and Arm-PCR of CDR3 regions yielded the TCR beta libraries. TCRdb re-analysed the multiplex PCR reads in MiXCR, keeping a single row per CDR3 protein. Of around 510,000 distinct CDR3 sequences listed, around 20% are singletons.

The TCR originated in a female donor with Graves disease. The gene calls are TRBV27 and TRBJ1-2; D gene unclear. The specimen comprised peripheral blood mononuclear cells (PBMCs), sampled when the disease was refractory, from a patient treated with antithyroid drugs. CDR3 DNA: TGTGCCAGCAGTTTAAGTCTTTTAACCTGGAGTGGCTACACCTTC. Translated, it gives CASSLSLLTWSGYTF.